This T cell receptor (beta chain) was identified during a study of blood T cell repertoires in COVID-19. About the study: The cDNA or gDNA used as material had been derived from T cells, B-cell-depleted T cells, or PBMCs.

V gave up 6 bases and J gave up 5 bases, with 10 bases separating them. The CDR3 length is 13 residues. CDR1 MDHEN and CDR2 SYDVKM come from the germline V gene. This clone was counted once. The repertoire was sequenced with immunoSEQ multiplex PCR; TCRdb's copy has only in-frame clones and lacks some. This sample has approximately 210,000 clones, with around nine tenths found just once. What was sequenced was peripheral blood. The sequence came from a woman in her 40s who had recovered from COVID-19. The rearrangement joins TRBV28 to TRBJ1-4; D is possibly TRBD1 (6 bases). CDR3 sequence reads: CASSRTVNEKLFF. DNA for the CDR3: TGTGCCAGCAGCCGGACAGTAAATGAAAAACTGTTTTTT.